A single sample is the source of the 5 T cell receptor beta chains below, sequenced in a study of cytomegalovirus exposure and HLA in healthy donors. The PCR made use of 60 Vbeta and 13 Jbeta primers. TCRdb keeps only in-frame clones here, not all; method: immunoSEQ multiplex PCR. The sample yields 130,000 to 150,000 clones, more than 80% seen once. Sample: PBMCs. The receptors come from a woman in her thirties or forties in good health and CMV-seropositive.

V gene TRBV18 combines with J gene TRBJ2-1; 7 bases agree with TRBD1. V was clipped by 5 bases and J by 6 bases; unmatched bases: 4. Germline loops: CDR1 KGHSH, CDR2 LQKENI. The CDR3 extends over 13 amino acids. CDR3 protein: CASSLQGPNEQFF. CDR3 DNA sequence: TGTGCCAGCTCATTACAGGGGCCCAATGAGCAGTTCTTC. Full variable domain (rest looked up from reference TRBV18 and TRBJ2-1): NAGVMQNPRHLVRRRGQEARLRCSPMKGHSHVYWYRQLPEEGLKFMVYLQKENIIDESGMPKERFSAEFPKEGPSILRIQQVVRGDSAAYFCASSLQGPNEQFFGPGTRLTVL.

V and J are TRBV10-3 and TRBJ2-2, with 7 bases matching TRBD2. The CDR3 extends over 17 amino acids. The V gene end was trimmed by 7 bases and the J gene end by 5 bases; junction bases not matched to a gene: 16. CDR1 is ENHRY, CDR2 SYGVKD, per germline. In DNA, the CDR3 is TGTGCCATCACTGAACTGGGCGGCGGGAGAGGAACCGGGGAGCTGTTTTTT. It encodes CAITELGGGRGTGELFF.

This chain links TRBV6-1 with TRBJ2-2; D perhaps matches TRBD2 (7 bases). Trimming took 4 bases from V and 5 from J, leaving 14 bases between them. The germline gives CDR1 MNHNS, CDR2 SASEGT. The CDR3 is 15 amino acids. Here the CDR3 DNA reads TGTGCCAGCAGTGGCTACGGGGGGCCAACCGGGGAGCTGTTTTTT. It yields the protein CASSGYGGPTGELFF.

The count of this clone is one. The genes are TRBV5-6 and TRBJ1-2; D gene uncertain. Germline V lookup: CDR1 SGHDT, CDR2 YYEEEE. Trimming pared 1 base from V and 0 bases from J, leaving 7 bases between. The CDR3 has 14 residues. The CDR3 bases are TGTGCCAGCAGCTTGATAGATTCTAACTATGGCTACACCTTC. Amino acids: CASSLIDSNYGYTF.

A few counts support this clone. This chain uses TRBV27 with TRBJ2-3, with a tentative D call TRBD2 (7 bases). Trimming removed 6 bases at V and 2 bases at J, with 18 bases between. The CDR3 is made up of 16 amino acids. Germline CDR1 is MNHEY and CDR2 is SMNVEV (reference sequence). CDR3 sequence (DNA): TGTGCCAGCAGCCTCGGGGCGGGGGCCAACACAGATACGCAGTATTTT. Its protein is CASSLGAGANTDTQYF.